The present T cell receptor beta chain was sequenced within a study of memory CD4+ T cells and cytomegalovirus serostatus. Trimming took 2 bases from V and 5 from J; bases not matched to a gene: 6. Germline V gene data show CDR1 as ENHRY and CDR2 as SYGVKD. This CDR3 spans 15 amino acids. Sequenced by immunoSEQ multiplex PCR; TCRdb stores in-frame clones only, minus some. The sample has about 82,000 clones, about 85% seen once; the top ten hold around 0.84%. The sort gate was single viable CD3+CD4+CD8-CD45RO+ cells for memory CD4+ T cells. The sample comprised memory CD4+ T cells from blood. The receptor was isolated from an adult in good health and CMV-seronegative. J is TRBJ2-5 and V is TRBV10-3; 9 positions agree with TRBD2. The CDR3 bases are TGTGCCATCAGTGAGGTCGGGACTAGCATCGAGACCCAGTACTTC. Translated: CAISEVGTSIETQYF.